This T cell receptor (beta chain) was captured in a study of shared clonotypes between healthy human individuals. General study findings and limits: Sharing of clonotypes among donors was expected to vary with sequencing depth.

Each of the donors was a healthy adult who was HIV-negative and had not had a recent acute infection or vaccination. This CDR3 is built from 15 residues. Trimming cost V 0 bases and J 0 bases, with 6 bases left between them. Germline-derived CDR1 and CDR2 are SEHNR and FQNEAQ (reference sequence). In the case of this clone: Its specificity is unknown. Distinct nucleotide sequences in the sample also encode this CDR3.

Clones were sequenced by immunoSEQ multiplex PCR, and TCRdb holds only the in-frame ones, with some missing. The sample contains about 1.5 million clones, about 98% of which appear only once. This clonotype originated in a man aged 25 to 45 in good health. Sequencing was performed on naive CD4+ T cells sorted from blood. The subset denotes: CD45RA+ positively selected. The V call is TRBV7-9, the J call TRBJ2-1; D uncertain. CDR3 nucleotides: TGTGCCAGCAGCTTAGCGGGAAGCTCCTACAATGAGCAGTTCTTC. This translates into CASSLAGSSYNEQFF.